The sequence of this T cell receptor (beta chain) was determined in a study of T cells in Graves' hyperthyroidism and ophthalmopathy (dated by TCRdb to about 2019). At the level of the whole study: Peripheral blood samples were taken at the time of initial diagnosis, prior to any treatment. To identify distinguishing TCR V-J signatures, a discovery cohort of 90 to 100 patients was used, comprising under 45 with Graves' ophthalmopathy and approximately 57 with stable Graves' hyperthyroidism. An independent validation cohort of 18 to 20 hyperthyroidism patients and approximately 16 patients who later progressed to ophthalmopathy tested prospective prediction of ophthalmopathy. The 75 to 100 discovery patients were divided at random into training and test sets in a 7:3 ratio. The study also compared thyroid tissue and blood T-cell repertoires from several Graves' hyperthyroidism patients. After sampling, hyperthyroidism patients received methimazole starting at 30 mg daily, and ophthalmopathy patients received high-dose intravenous methylprednisolone. TCR Vbeta CDR3 sequencing of roughly 140 peripheral blood samples (fewer than 45 ophthalmopathy, approximately 80 hyperthyroidism and roughly 17 progressor patients) is reported in the paper.

Stable Graves' hyperthyroidism was defined as no progression to ophthalmopathy during 18 months of follow-up. The hyperthyroidism patients were between 18 and 65 years old and newly diagnosed, with a disease duration of less than 2 months. The study excluded patients with uncontrolled infections, other autoimmune diseases, pregnancy or lactation. Diagnoses were based on clinical symptoms, serum thyroxine and TRAb, thyroid ultrasound and orbital computed tomography. PBMCs were separated from roughly 10 ml of fresh peripheral blood using Ficoll-Paque density gradient centrifugation. Total RNA was extracted with Trizol reagent, and quality was checked on an Agilent 2100 Bioanalyzer. Findings and caveats that apply to the study as a whole: Blood samples also contained most of the expanded thyroid clonotypes (frequency above 0.001), which suggests that blood repertoires may reflect thyroid immune responses. In cross-validation, a model built on a 13 V-J signature told ophthalmopathy apart from stable hyperthyroidism with roughly 87% sensitivity and 81% to 82% specificity, and in testing the same model reached 80%/75%. In validation, progression to ophthalmopathy was predicted by the model with about 70% sensitivity and around 75% specificity, a median of around 6.5 months before onset. Sample size was not statistically predetermined, and blinding of investigators to group allocation was not performed.

The cysteine opens and the phenylalanine closes a CDR3 of 15 amino acids. This entry keeps only the CDR3 DNA: 45 bases, framed from base 1. Trimming takes 9 bases from V and 3 bases from J, and the germline ends sit 21 bases apart. According to the germline V gene, CDR1 reads SGHRS and CDR2 reads YFSETQ. TCR beta CDR3 regions were amplified from RNA transcripts. The TCR CDR3 was subjected to a first round of RT-PCR using the HTBI primer set and the Qiagen OneStep RT-PCR kit. A second multiplex PCR round built the libraries, followed by size selection and purification. Libraries were sequenced paired-end with 100 bp reads on an Illumina HiSeq2000. In the original analysis: SOAPnuke was used to process the raw data, removing reads that contained adapters or uncalled bases, had a mean Phred below 15, or lacked an exact match to the constant primer or identifier. COPE v1.2.5 was used to merge high-quality paired reads, and clonotypes were defined as unique nucleotide sequences. MiTCR v1.1 was used to align clonotypes to the IMGT TRBV, TRBD and TRBJ reference segments. Analysis was restricted to V-J combinations with a frequency above 0.0001, which covered about 99% of repertoires. The TCS score was defined as F50 (clonal expansion) divided by E x V (chaos), with BLOSUM62-based TCRdist calculated between CDR3 peptides within each V-J. Welch's t-statistics and random forest reduced fewer than 600 V-J features to 10 to 15, which were used in a naive Bayes classifier (R e1071). TCRdb redid the processing of the public reads, applying fastp at Q25 and MiXCR, and retained in-frame beta chains. Under each unique CDR3 protein, matching rows form one entry showing the most common genes and DNA. The V and J calls were not made by the authors but by TCRdb's processing. Here the sample has 300,000 to 450,000 distinct CDR3 sequences; approximately 15% occur a single time. The ten largest make up about 31% of the sample.

This clonotype showed up many times. Its antigen is currently not known. Base-call qualities are not available, and no considerably larger clone is one nucleotide away. The receptor was derived from a woman under 40 with Graves' hyperthyroidism. Sequenced: blood. The rearrangement combines TRBV5-1 with TRBJ2-5, with TRBD1 perhaps the D gene, on 5 matching bases. The CDR3 here reads CATTAQDRYEETQYF. The nucleotides are TGCGCCACCACAGCCCAAGACAGATATGAAGAGACCCAGTACTTC. When the CDR3 is completed using the reference TRBV5-1 and TRBJ2-5 genes on either side, the full variable domain is KAGVTQTPRYLIKTRGQQVTLSCSPISGHRSVSWYQQTPGQGLQFLFEYFSETQRNKGNFPGRFSGRQFSNSRSEMNVSTLELGDSALYLCATTAQDRYEETQYFGPGTRLLVL.